The rows below give T cell receptor beta chains drawn from one sample of a study of cytomegalovirus exposure and HLA in healthy donors. The assay was immunoSEQ multiplex PCR, and TCRdb's table has in-frame clones only and misses some. The sample has about 64,000 clones, approximately 85% seen once. Sequenced sample: PBMCs. The source of these receptors is a female donor in good health and CMV-seronegative. CDR3s include the opening cysteine and the closing phenylalanine or tryptophan. A D gene is named only where the DNA matches it firmly. Only some rows state a clone size, as once, few, many or a class for expanded clones.

.,TRBV7-9,TRBJ2-5,.,TGTGCCAGCAGCTTAGGGCAGACCCAGTACTTC,CASSLGQTQYF
.,TRBV5-4,TRBJ1-2,.,TGTGCCAGCAGCTTGGGCGGGTCGGGTAACTATGGCTACACCTTC,CASSLGGSGNYGYTF
.,TRBV4-1,TRBJ1-4,.,TGCGCCAGCAGCCACGGAAGGACAGTTGGCGAAAAACTGTTTTTT,CASSHGRTVGEKLFF
.,TRBV9,TRBJ2-1,.,TGTGCCAGCAGCCCGCAGGGGAGCTCCTACAATGAGCAGTTCTTC,CASSPQGSSYNEQFF
few,TRBV27,TRBJ1-5,TRBD1,TGTGCCAGCAGTTCACTGACAGGGGGCTGGCAGCCCCAGCATTTT,CASSSLTGGWQPQHF
.,TRBV5-4,TRBJ2-6,TRBD1,TGTGCCAGCAGCTACGTGACAGGGAGCTCTGGGGCCAACGTCCTGACTTTC,CASSYVTGSSGANVLTF
once,TRBV5-4,TRBJ2-3,.,TGTGCCAGCAGCTTGGGTCCAGAATCTAGCACAGATACGCAGTATTTT,CASSLGPESSTDTQYF
.,TRBV4-1,TRBJ2-5,.,TGCGCCAGCAGCCAAGATCTTCAGCAGTACTTC,CASSQDLQQYF
.,TRBV7-3,TRBJ2-1,TRBD2,TGTGCCAGCAGCTTATTCGCCGGCGCGGGGGGGACCTACAATGAGCAGTTCTTC,CASSLFAGAGGTYNEQFF
once,TRBV6-1,TRBJ1-2,TRBD1,TGTGCCAGCAGTAAGACAGGGGGCTACTATGGCTACACCTTC,CASSKTGGYYGYTF
.,TRBV6-5,TRBJ2-1,TRBD2,TGTGCCAGCAGTTACTCCGGGACTAGCGGGAGAGAGCAGTTCTTC,CASSYSGTSGREQFF
.,TRBV9,TRBJ1-4,TRBD1,TGTGCCAGCAGCGGAACAGGGGGCCCTGGAGAAAAACTGTTTTTT,CASSGTGGPGEKLFF
.,TRBV6-1,TRBJ1-2,TRBD1,TGTGCCAGCAGCCCAGGACAGGGTATTGGGGACACCTTC,CASSPGQGIGDTF
.,TRBV9,TRBJ2-7,TRBD1,TGTGCCAGCAGCGCAACGGGACAGGGCCTCTACGAGCAGTACTTC,CASSATGQGLYEQYF
.,TRBV6-4,TRBJ2-1,.,TGTGCCAGCAGTCGGCGCGGGGAGACCTACAATGAGCAGTTCTTC,CASSRRGETYNEQFF
.,TRBV19,TRBJ2-5,TRBD1,TGTGCCAGTAGTAAGGGACAGGGTAACCAAGAGACCCAGTACTTC,CASSKGQGNQETQYF
.,TRBV12-5,TRBJ1-1,TRBD1,TGTGCTAGTGGTTTGGTACTGGGACAGGGGGTCACTGAAGCTTTCTTT,CASGLVLGQGVTEAFF
.,TRBV7-2,TRBJ2-7,.,TGTGCCAGCAGCTTATCATCCCACCCTGGCGGAGAGCAGTACTTC,CASSLSSHPGGEQYF
.,TRBV16,TRBJ1-1,.,TGTGCCAGCAGCGTAGAATGGAACACTGAAGCTTTCTTT,CASSVEWNTEAFF
.,TRBV11-2,TRBJ2-7,.,TGTGCCAGCACGATGGCGGGGATCTACGAGCAGTACTTC,CASTMAGIYEQYF
once,TRBV28,TRBJ2-2,TRBD2,TGTGCCAGCAAGACGGGACTAGCGGCGAACACCGGGGAGCTGTTTTTT,CASKTGLAANTGELFF
.,TRBV7-6,TRBJ2-3,TRBD2,TGTGCCAGCAGCCCCGGGGTAGCGGGAACAGATACGCAGTATTTT,CASSPGVAGTDTQYF
.,TRBV4-2,TRBJ2-3,TRBD2,TGTGCCAGCAGCCAATCAACTAGCGGGGGGGCCGGGGAGTATTTT,CASSQSTSGGAGEYF
.,TRBV4-1,TRBJ2-7,TRBD2,TGCGCCAGCAGGGAGACTAGCGGATCTACCTACGAGCAGTACTTC,CASRETSGSTYEQYF
.,TRBV29-1,TRBJ1-2,.,TGCAGCGTTGAAGAGCCATGGGGCGCCTATGGCTACACCTTC,CSVEEPWGAYGYTF
.,TRBV2,TRBJ2-7,.,TGTGCCAGCAGTTTACAGGGAATGACCTACGAGCAGTACTTC,CASSLQGMTYEQYF
.,TRBV4-2,TRBJ1-2,TRBD1,TGTGCCAGCAGCCCTGACAGGGATCGTGGCTACACCTTC,CASSPDRDRGYTF
.,TRBV18,TRBJ2-6,TRBD1,TGTGCCAGCTCGTCGGGACAGGGCTCTGGGGCCAACGTCCTGACTTTC,CASSSGQGSGANVLTF